What follows are 30 T cell receptor beta chains derived from one specimen sequenced in a study of OX40 agonist ivuxolimab in advanced cancers. Sequencing used immunoSEQ multiplex PCR; TCRdb keeps in-frame clones, though not all of them. The profile shows 82,000 or so clones, about 94% of them singletons. The sequences come from CD4+ or CD8+ T cells sorted from blood, collected in a trial of the OX40 agonist ivuxolimab. The receptors come from an adult with an advanced solid tumor such as melanoma, head and neck, liver or kidney cancer.

V gene TRBV18 combines with J gene TRBJ2-1, with 10 bases that match TRBD2. Per germline, CDR1 KGHSH and CDR2 LQKENI. The V segment lost 4 bases and the J segment 7 bases; nucleotides outside the gene matches: 10. The CDR3 contains 16 residues. The CDR3 sequence is CASSLETGTSENEQFF. In nucleotides, the CDR3 is TGTGCCAGCTCACTAGAAACGGGGACTAGCGAGAATGAGCAGTTCTTC.

V gene TRBV29-1 combines with J gene TRBJ1-2; D might be TRBD1 (6 bases). The CDR3 is 15 residues long. Germline lookup yields CDR1 SQVTM and CDR2 ANQGSEA. The V end lost 0 bases, the J end lost 8 bases, and 19 bases lay between the germline ends. The CDR3 loop is CSVEDRSSGEGGYTF. As DNA, the CDR3 is TGCAGCGTTGAAGATCGATCTTCAGGGGAGGGCGGCTACACCTTC. Full variable domain (missing parts from reference TRBV29-1 and TRBJ1-2): SAVISQKPSRDICQRGTSLTIQCQVDSQVTMMFWYRQQPGQSLTLIATANQGSEATYESGFVIDKFPISRPNLTFSTLTVSNMSPEDSSIYLCSVEDRSSGEGGYTFGSGTRLTVV.

This clone was found a few times. The chain recombines TRBV6-1 with TRBJ1-5; D unclear. Deletions cut 2 bases from V and 14 bases from J, with 10 bases between. This CDR3 comprises 11 residues. Per the germline V gene, CDR1 is MNHNS and CDR2 is SASEGT. The CDR3 here is CASSEIGFKHF. The CDR3 nucleotides read TGTGCCAGCAGTGAAATAGGATTTAAGCATTTT.

This chain connects TRBV30 to TRBJ2-7; 7 bases line up with TRBD2. V lost 5 bases to trimming and J lost 0 bases; unmatched junction nucleotides: 7. Germline V gives CDR1 GTSNPN, CDR2 SVGIG (reference sequence). The CDR3 is made up of 14 amino acids. This CDR3 reads CAWGKTGGSYEQYF. The CDR3 region has the DNA TGTGCCTGGGGAAAAACGGGGGGCTCCTACGAGCAGTACTTC.

J is TRBJ1-5 and V is TRBV6-1; no reliable D call. The CDR3 is 16 amino acids. Germline CDR1 and CDR2: MNHNS and SASEGT. Trimming shortened V by 3 bases and J by 4 bases, and 16 bases separated the two germline ends. CDR3 coding DNA: TGTGCCAGCAGTGATGAATTACGGACTGTGAATCAGCCCCAGCATTTT. Its translation is CASSDELRTVNQPQHF.

The chain employs TRBV11-2 and TRBJ2-1, with D perhaps assigned TRBD1 or TRBD2 (5 bases each). Germline V lookup: CDR1 SGHAT, CDR2 FQNNGV. Trimming removed 4 bases at V and 5 bases at J, with 12 bases between. The CDR3 is made up of 14 amino acids. DNA of the CDR3: TGTGCCAGCAGCTGGGGGACGCGGAACAATGAGCAGTTCTTC. Translated: CASSWGTRNNEQFF.

This clone was seen just once. This rearrangement joins TRBV6-5 to TRBJ2-3; D is tentatively TRBD1 or TRBD2 (5 bases each). The germline gives CDR1 MNHEY, CDR2 SVGAGI. The CDR3 loop spans 14 amino acids. The V end lost 7 bases, the J end lost 2 bases, and 13 bases lay between the germline ends. This chain's CDR3 is CASKPGPITDTQYF. The CDR3 coding sequence is TGTGCCAGCAAGCCGGGACCCATCACAGATACGCAGTATTTT.

This clone was detected once. The rearrangement links TRBV7-9 to TRBJ1-1, with a tentative D call TRBD1 (6 bases). In germline, CDR1 is SEHNR, CDR2 FQNEAQ (reference sequence). The CDR3 loop spans 15 amino acids. V lost 5 bases, J lost 1 base, and 14 bases lay in between. CDR3 DNA: TGTGCCAGCAGCCACGCAAACAGGGAGAACACTGAAGCTTTCTTT. It yields the protein CASSHANRENTEAFF.

This clone has just one count. The rearrangement joins TRBV5-6 to TRBJ2-7; 7 bases agree with TRBD1. The germline V gene has CDR1 SGHDT and CDR2 YYEEEE. The J segment lost 6 bases and the V segment lost 4 bases, leaving 10 bases of the junction unmatched. The CDR3 has 14 amino acids. The chain's CDR3 is CASSEQGIKGEQYF. In DNA form, the CDR3 reads TGTGCCAGCAGCGAACAGGGGATCAAGGGCGAGCAGTACTTC.

The rearrangement uses TRBV10-3 and TRBJ2-5; 7 bases line up with TRBD2. Trimming removed 0 bases from V and 6 bases from J; junction bases left unmatched: 4. The CDR3 runs to 14 residues. The germline CDR1 and CDR2 sequences are ENHRY and SYGVKD. DNA for the CDR3: TGTGCCATCAGTGAGTCGGGAGGGAAGAAGACCCAGTACTTC. It is translated as CAISESGGKKTQYF.

V is TRBV28 and J is TRBJ2-7, with D possibly being TRBD2 (6 bases). Trimming shortened V by 3 bases and J by 4 bases, and 19 bases separated the two germline ends. The CDR3 loop spans 16 amino acids. Per germline, CDR1 MDHEN and CDR2 SYDVKM. The CDR3 nucleotides are TGTGCCAGCAGTTTGACCCCGGGACTTAGGTTGTACGAGCAGTACTTC. Its protein is CASSLTPGLRLYEQYF. Based on the CDR3 plus reference TRBV28 and TRBJ2-7, the full variable domain is DVKVTQSSRYLVKRTGEKVFLECVQDMDHENMFWYRQDPGLGLRLIYFSYDVKMKEKGDIPEGYSVSREKKERFSLILESASTNQTSMYLCASSLTPGLRLYEQYFGPGTRLTVT.

V is TRBV7-2 and J is TRBJ2-2, with D unresolved. The CDR3 is 13 residues long. Germline V CDR1 and CDR2: SGHTA, FQGNSA. V lost 2 bases and J 8 bases, leaving 9 bases between the germline ends. CDR3 sequence reads: CASSLQILGELFF. CDR3 nucleotides: TGTGCCAGCAGCTTACAAATACTGGGGGAGCTGTTTTTT. Complete variable domain (other parts from reference TRBV7-2 and TRBJ2-2): GAGVSQSPSNKVTEKGKDVELRCDPISGHTALYWYRQSLGQGLEFLIYFQGNSAPDKSGLPSDRFSAERTGGSVSTLTIQRTQQEDSAVYLCASSLQILGELFFGEGSRLTVL.

This chain uses TRBV4-1 with TRBJ2-1; D unclear. The V gene's germline CDR1 is MGHRA and CDR2 YSYEKL. Trimming left V 4 bases short and J 6 bases short, with 4 bases between. The CDR3 loop spans 11 amino acids. CDR3 sequence reads: CASSRTNEQFF. DNA for the CDR3: TGCGCCAGCAGCCGTACCAATGAGCAGTTCTTC.

The CDR3 spells CASSPRLAGVEQFF. The CDR3 DNA follows: TGTGCCAGCAGCCCACGACTAGCGGGGGTAGAGCAGTTCTTC. The chain has TRBV7-3 and TRBJ2-1; 12 bases are a match to TRBD2. The CDR3 has 14 amino acids. Germline V gene data show CDR1 as SGHTA and CDR2 as FQGTGA. The junction had 6 bases not matched to a gene; V was cut back by 5 bases and J by 10 bases.

V is TRBV27 and J is TRBJ2-7; D is tentatively TRBD1 or TRBD2 (5 bases each). This CDR3 has 15 residues. Per the germline V gene, CDR1 is MNHEY and CDR2 is SMNVEV (reference sequence). V was pared by 2 bases and J by 1 base, with 12 bases between. The CDR3, as DNA: TGTGCCAGCAGTTTAGGAGGTGGGGCGTCCTACGAGCAGTACTTC. Residues: CASSLGGGASYEQYF.

The V gene is TRBV18, the J gene TRBJ2-6; 8 bases map to TRBD1. The CDR3 sequence is 17 residues long. The ends lost 3 bases at V and 0 bases at J; junction bases unmatched: 4. CDR1 and CDR2 (germline): KGHSH, LQKENI. In DNA, the CDR3 is TGTGCCAGCTCACCCGGACAGGGAAACTCTGGGGCCAACGTCCTGACTTTC. Amino acid sequence: CASSPGQGNSGANVLTF.

The chain combines TRBV9 with TRBJ2-1; the match to TRBD2 covers 7 bases. With V trimmed by 0 bases and J by 8 bases, 11 bases remained unmatched. The CDR3 length is 16 residues. CDR1 is SGDLS, CDR2 YYNGEE, per germline. The CDR3 DNA follows: TGTGCCAGCAGCGTAGCTGGATGGGAGGGCCGGTATGAGCAGTTCTTC. Residues: CASSVAGWEGRYEQFF.

The chain recombines TRBV5-1 with TRBJ2-2; perhaps TRBD2 as D (6 bases). The CDR3 contains 16 residues. Germline-derived CDR1 and CDR2 are SGHRS and YFSETQ. V dropped 4 bases and J dropped 0 bases, with 13 bases sitting between them. The CDR3 loop is CASSGGTLANTGELFF. In DNA form, the CDR3 reads TGCGCCAGCAGCGGCGGGACCCTGGCGAACACCGGGGAGCTGTTTTTT. The whole variable domain, filled in from reference TRBV5-1 and TRBJ2-2, reads KAGVTQTPRYLIKTRGQQVTLSCSPISGHRSVSWYQQTPGQGLQFLFEYFSETQRNKGNFPGRFSGRQFSNSRSEMNVSTLELGDSALYLCASSGGTLANTGELFFGEGSRLTVL.

The gene calls are TRBV4-3 and TRBJ1-5; D not certain. CDR1 and CDR2 (germline): LGHNA, YSLEER. The CDR3 consists of 15 residues. V was cut by 0 bases and J by 1 base, with 7 bases left in between. The CDR3 DNA follows: TGCGCCAGCAGCCAAGACGGCGGGAGCAATCAGCCCCAGCATTTT. Translation gives CASSQDGGSNQPQHF.

CDR3 loop: CASSQDEWANVLTF. In DNA form, the CDR3 reads TGTGCCAGCAGCCAAGACGAGTGGGCCAACGTCCTGACTTTC. The chain couples TRBV5-4 to TRBJ2-6, with unresolved D. V was trimmed by 4 bases and J by 5 bases, leaving 10 bases between them. Germline assignment: CDR1 SGHNT and CDR2 YYREEE (reference sequence). This CDR3 region has 14 residues.

The genes are TRBV7-2 and TRBJ2-1; D is possibly TRBD2 (5 bases). The CDR3 length is 14 residues. The V and J ends lost 3 bases and 7 bases respectively, with 13 bases between them. Germline V gene lookup returns CDR1 SGHTA and CDR2 FQGNSA. In DNA, the CDR3 is TGTGCCAGCAGCTTCGCGGGTGGGAAGAATGAGCAGTTCTTC. Amino acid sequence: CASSFAGGKNEQFF.

V usage is TRBV28 and J usage is TRBJ1-2; the D gene is possibly TRBD1 (5 bases). Germline V gene data show CDR1 as MDHEN and CDR2 as SYDVKM. Trimming took 6 bases from V and 4 from J, leaving 15 bases between them. There are 14 residues in the CDR3. For the CDR3, the DNA is TGTGCCAGCAGGGAAGGGGCTAAAAGCTATGGCTACACCTTC. Its translation is CASREGAKSYGYTF.

This clone was counted a few times. The V call is TRBV28, the J call TRBJ1-6; no definite D call. CDR1 and CDR2 from the germline V gene are MDHEN and SYDVKM. The CDR3 covers 9 residues. The V end was cut by 6 bases, the J end by 11 bases, with 2 bases between. The DNA of the CDR3 is TGTGCCAGCAGGCCACCCCTCCACTTT. It encodes CASRPPLHF.

The rearrangement joins TRBV19 to TRBJ2-2, with D tentatively TRBD2 (6 bases). There are 15 residues in the CDR3. Looked up from germline, CDR1 is LNHDA and CDR2 is SQIVND (reference sequence). V dropped 4 bases and J dropped 2 bases, with 11 bases sitting between them. For the CDR3, the DNA is TGTGCCAGTAGTAGGCCCGGGGGAAACACCGGGGAGCTGTTTTTT. This codes for CASSRPGGNTGELFF.

The chain recombines TRBV19 with TRBJ2-1; 8 bases are shared with TRBD2. The CDR3 has 13 residues. V dropped 0 bases and J dropped 14; count of bases not matched to a gene: 6. Germline V lookup: CDR1 LNHDA, CDR2 SQIVND (reference sequence). The CDR3 bases are TGTGCCAGTAGTATAGAAAGCGGGAGTATGGAGTTCTTC. This gives the protein CASSIESGSMEFF.

The rearrangement uses TRBV6-4 and TRBJ2-1; D is perhaps TRBD1 (5 bases). The germline V gene has CDR1 MRHNA and CDR2 SNTAGT. Deletions cut 6 bases from V and 4 bases from J, with 7 bases between. CDR3 length equals 12 residues. In nucleotides, the CDR3 is TGTGCCAGCAGAGACAGATACAATGAGCAGTTCTTC. The encoded protein is CASRDRYNEQFF.

This clone has only one observation. The V gene is TRBV19, the J gene TRBJ2-7; D is undetermined. The V gene's germline CDR1 is LNHDA and CDR2 SQIVND (reference sequence). Trimming shortened V by 4 bases and J by 5 bases, and 12 bases separated the two germline ends. The CDR3 has 13 residues. The CDR3 coding sequence is TGTGCCAGTAGTACGCCCAGGCGCGACGAGCAGTACTTC. It encodes CASSTPRRDEQYF.

V is TRBV19 and J is TRBJ2-5; D unresolved. The CDR3 is 12 residues long. Germline lookup yields CDR1 LNHDA and CDR2 SQIVND (reference sequence). The V gene lost 4 bases and the J gene lost 5 bases, with 8 bases spanning the gap. The CDR3 protein is CASSSQPETQYF. The CDR3 coding sequence is TGTGCCAGTAGTAGCCAGCCTGAGACCCAGTACTTC.

The CDR3 protein is CASSIGSDRALAKNIQYF. The DNA of the CDR3 is TGTGCCAGTAGTATAGGGTCCGACAGGGCGCTAGCCAAAAACATTCAGTACTTC. The gene calls are TRBV19 and TRBJ2-4, with 7 bases identical to TRBD1. J gave up 0 bases and V 1 base, and 9 bases lay outside the gene matches. Germline lookup yields CDR1 LNHDA and CDR2 SQIVND (reference sequence). This CDR3 contains 18 residues.

The V and J genes are TRBV5-3 and TRBJ2-3; 10 nucleotides match TRBD2. TRBV5-3 is flagged as an ORF with uncertain function. After removal of 3 bases from V and 5 bases from J, the junction contained 6 bases not matched to a gene. This CDR3 has 15 amino acids. The CDR3 sequence is CARSCHRLAGDTQYF. CDR3 nucleotide sequence: TGTGCCAGAAGCTGCCACCGACTAGCGGGAGATACGCAGTATTTT.